This T cell receptor (beta chain) comes out of a study of blood T cells in healthy people across ages. This clonotype was seen a handful of times. As yet, its antigen is unknown. The ends were cut back, 5 bases at V and 13 bases at J, with 25 bases in the middle. This CDR3 is built from 15 residues. Germline values: CDR1 SGHRS, CDR2 YFSETQ. General study findings and limits: The lack of PBMC sorting stopped any conclusive naive versus antigen-experienced comparison.

A second PCR, run for about 7 to 11 cycles, used a sample-barcoded 5' primer plus a J-beta primer mix. TCRdb processed the 5' RACE reads anew with MiXCR; each CDR3 protein has one entry. In the table there are roughly 1,700,000 distinct CDR3 sequences, 28% of which are singletons. Sequencing was performed on blood. The sequence derives from a woman aged 30 to 39 in good health. The rearrangement joins TRBV5-1 to TRBJ2-4; D is possibly TRBD1 (6 bases). CDR3 loop: CASRYVQGKSNEQYF. DNA of the CDR3: TGCGCCAGCAGATATGTACAGGGAAAATCGAATGAGCAGTACTTC.